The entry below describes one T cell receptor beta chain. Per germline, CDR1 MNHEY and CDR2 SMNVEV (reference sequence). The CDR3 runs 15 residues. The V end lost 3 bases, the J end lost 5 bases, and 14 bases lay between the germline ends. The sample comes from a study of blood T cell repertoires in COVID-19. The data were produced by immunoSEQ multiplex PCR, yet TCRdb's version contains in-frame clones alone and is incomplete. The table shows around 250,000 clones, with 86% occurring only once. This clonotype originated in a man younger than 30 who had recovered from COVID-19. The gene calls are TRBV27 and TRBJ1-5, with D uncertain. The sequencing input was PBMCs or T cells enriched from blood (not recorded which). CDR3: CASSFRGFLDQPQHF. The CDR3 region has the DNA TGTGCCAGCAGTTTTAGAGGATTTCTAGATCAGCCCCAGCATTTT.